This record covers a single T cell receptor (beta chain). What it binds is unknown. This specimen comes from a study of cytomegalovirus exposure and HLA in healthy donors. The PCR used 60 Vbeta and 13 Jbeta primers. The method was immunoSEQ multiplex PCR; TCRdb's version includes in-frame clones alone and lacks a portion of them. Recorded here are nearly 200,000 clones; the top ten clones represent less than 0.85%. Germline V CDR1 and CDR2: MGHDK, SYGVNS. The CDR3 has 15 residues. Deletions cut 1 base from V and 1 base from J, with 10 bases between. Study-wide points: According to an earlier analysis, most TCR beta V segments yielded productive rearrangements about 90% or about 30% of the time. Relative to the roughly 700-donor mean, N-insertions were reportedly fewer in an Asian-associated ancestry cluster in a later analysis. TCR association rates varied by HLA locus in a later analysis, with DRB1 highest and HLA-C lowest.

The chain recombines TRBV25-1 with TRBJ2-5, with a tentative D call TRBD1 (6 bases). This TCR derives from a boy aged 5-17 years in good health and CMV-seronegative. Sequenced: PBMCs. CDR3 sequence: CASSESTGLQETQYF. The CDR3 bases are TGTGCCAGCAGTGAATCGACAGGTCTCCAAGAGACCCAGTACTTC.